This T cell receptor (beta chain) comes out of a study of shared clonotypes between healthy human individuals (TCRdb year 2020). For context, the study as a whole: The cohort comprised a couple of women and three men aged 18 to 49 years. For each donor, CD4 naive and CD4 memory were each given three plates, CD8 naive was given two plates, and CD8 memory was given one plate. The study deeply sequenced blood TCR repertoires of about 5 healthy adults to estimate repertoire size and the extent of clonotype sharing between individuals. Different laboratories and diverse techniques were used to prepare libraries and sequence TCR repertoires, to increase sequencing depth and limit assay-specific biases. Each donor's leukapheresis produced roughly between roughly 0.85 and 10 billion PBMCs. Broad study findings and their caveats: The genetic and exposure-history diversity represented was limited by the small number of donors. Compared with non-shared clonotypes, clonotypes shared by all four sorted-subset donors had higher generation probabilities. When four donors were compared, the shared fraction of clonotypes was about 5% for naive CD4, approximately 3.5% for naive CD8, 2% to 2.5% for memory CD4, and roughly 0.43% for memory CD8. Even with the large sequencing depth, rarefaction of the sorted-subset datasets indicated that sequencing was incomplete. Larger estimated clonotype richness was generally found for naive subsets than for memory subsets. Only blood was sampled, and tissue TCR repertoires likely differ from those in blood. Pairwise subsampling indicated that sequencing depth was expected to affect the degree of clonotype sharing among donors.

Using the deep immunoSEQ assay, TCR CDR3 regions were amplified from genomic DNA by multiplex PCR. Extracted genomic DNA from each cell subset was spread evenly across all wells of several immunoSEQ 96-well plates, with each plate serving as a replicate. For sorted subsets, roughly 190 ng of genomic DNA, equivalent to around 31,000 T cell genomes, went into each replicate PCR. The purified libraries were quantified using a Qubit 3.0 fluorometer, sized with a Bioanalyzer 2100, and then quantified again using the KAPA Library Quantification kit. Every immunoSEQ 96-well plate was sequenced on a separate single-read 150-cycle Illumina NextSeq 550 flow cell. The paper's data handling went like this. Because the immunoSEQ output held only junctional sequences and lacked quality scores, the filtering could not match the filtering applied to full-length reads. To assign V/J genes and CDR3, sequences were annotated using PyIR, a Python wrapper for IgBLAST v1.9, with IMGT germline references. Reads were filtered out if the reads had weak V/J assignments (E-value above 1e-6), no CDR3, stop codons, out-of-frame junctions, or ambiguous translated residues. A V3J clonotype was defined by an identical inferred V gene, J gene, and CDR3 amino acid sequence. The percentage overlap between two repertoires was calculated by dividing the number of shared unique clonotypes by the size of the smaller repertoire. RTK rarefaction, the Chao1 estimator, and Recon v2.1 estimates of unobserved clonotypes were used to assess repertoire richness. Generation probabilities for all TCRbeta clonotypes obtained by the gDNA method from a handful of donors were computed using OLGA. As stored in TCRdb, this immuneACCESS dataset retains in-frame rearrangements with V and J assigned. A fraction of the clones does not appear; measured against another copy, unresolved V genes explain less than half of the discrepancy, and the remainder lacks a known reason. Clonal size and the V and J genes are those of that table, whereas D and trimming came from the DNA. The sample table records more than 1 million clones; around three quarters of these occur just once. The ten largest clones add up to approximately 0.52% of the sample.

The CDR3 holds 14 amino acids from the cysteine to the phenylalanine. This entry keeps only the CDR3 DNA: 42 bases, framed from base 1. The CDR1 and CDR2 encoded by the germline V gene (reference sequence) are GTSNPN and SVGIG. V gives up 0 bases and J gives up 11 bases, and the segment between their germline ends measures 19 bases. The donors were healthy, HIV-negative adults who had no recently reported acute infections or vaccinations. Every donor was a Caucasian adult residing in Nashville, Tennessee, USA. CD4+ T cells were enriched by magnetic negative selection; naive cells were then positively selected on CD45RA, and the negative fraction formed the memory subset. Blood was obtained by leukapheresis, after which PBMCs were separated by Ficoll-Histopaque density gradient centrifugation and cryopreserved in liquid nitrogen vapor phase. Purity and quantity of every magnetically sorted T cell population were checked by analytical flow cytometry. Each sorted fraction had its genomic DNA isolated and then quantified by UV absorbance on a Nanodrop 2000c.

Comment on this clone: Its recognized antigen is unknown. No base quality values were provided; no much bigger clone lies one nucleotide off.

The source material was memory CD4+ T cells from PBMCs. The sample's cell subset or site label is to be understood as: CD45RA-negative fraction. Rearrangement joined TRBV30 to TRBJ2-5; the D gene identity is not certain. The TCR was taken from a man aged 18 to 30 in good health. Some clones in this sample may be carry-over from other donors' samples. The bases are TGTGCCTGGAGTGTCTTAGGACGGAGCTTTTGGCAGTACTTC. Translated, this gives CAWSVLGRSFWQYF.